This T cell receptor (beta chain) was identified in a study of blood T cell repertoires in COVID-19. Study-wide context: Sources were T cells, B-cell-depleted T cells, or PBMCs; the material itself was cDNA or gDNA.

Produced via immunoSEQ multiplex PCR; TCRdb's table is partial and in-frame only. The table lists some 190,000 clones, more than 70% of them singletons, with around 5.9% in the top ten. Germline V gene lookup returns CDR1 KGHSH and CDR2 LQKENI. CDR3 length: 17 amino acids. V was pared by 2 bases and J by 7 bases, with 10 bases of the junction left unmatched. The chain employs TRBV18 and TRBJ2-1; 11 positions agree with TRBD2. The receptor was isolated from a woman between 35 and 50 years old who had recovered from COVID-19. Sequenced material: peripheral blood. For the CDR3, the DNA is TGTGCCAGCTCACCAATGTGGCTAGCGGGAGGCTGGAATGAGCAGTTCTTC. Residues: CASSPMWLAGGWNEQFF.